The 23 T cell receptor beta chains listed next were all sequenced from one sample in a study of blood T cell repertoires in COVID-19. The assay was immunoSEQ multiplex PCR, and TCRdb's table has in-frame clones only and misses some. The data contain 150,000 to 200,000 clones, 80% to 90% of them singletons. Material for sequencing was peripheral blood. The receptors here all came from a human donor with active or convalescent COVID-19. The donor label of this sample is uncertain.

This sequence joins TRBV28 and TRBJ1-5, with TRBD1 matching 8 bases. CDR3 length: 16 amino acids. V was pared by 4 bases and J by 3 bases, with 8 bases of the junction left unmatched. Germline CDR1 MDHEN, CDR2 SYDVKM. The CDR3 reads CASSSRTGRINQPQHF. The DNA for the CDR3 is TGTGCCAGCAGTTCACGGACAGGGCGAATCAATCAGCCCCAGCATTTT. Supplemented by reference TRBV28 and TRBJ1-5, the full variable domain reads DVKVTQSSRYLVKRTGEKVFLECVQDMDHENMFWYRQDPGLGLRLIYFSYDVKMKEKGDIPEGYSVSREKKERFSLILESASTNQTSMYLCASSSRTGRINQPQHFGDGTRLSIL.

The chain uses TRBV6-1 and TRBJ1-5, with a tentative D call TRBD1 (6 bases). This CDR3 is built from 16 residues. With 4 bases removed from V and 7 bases from J, the gap between germline ends came to 20 bases. Germline V gene data show CDR1 as MNHNS and CDR2 as SASEGT. The chain's CDR3 is CASSVLRGGGGQPQHF. CDR3 in DNA: TGTGCCAGCAGTGTGCTCCGTGGCGGGGGCGGCCAGCCCCAGCATTTT.

V gene TRBV19 combines with J gene TRBJ1-6; 11 bases agree with TRBD1. The CDR3 covers 13 residues. V was pared by 8 bases and J by 7 bases, with 1 base of the junction left unmatched. Germline CDR1 LNHDA, CDR2 SQIVND (reference sequence). CDR3: CASGDRGNSPLHF. The CDR3 DNA is TGTGCCAGTGGGGACAGGGGGAATTCACCCCTCCACTTT.

The rearrangement uses TRBV29-1 and TRBJ2-7, with D perhaps TRBD2 (5 bases). V was shortened by 3 bases and J by 5 bases, with 20 bases between the two germline ends. Per the germline V gene, CDR1 is SQVTM and CDR2 is ANQGSEA. The CDR3 contains 15 residues. The CDR3 protein is CSVDTRDALRHEQYF. Written as DNA, the CDR3 is TGCAGCGTTGATACTCGGGATGCGCTACGGCACGAGCAGTACTTC.

This chain uses TRBV28 with TRBJ1-2, with 10 bases that match TRBD1. CDR3 length: 15 residues. V trimming: 5 bases; J trimming: 4 bases; junction bases outside the gene matches: 7. Germline CDR1 MDHEN, CDR2 SYDVKM. The CDR3 sequence: CASSLPGQGSYGYTF. The DNA of the CDR3 is TGTGCCAGCAGTCTTCCGGGACAGGGGAGCTATGGCTACACCTTC.

This clone was seen a few times. At one boundary the junction diverges from the germline segment, which might be a read error. J is TRBJ2-1 and V is TRBV7-7; 10 nucleotides align to TRBD1. This CDR3 has 13 residues. The germline V gene has CDR1 SSHAT and CDR2 FNYEAQ (reference sequence). This CDR3 reads CASSRDRGNEQFF. The CDR3 DNA sequence: TGTGCTAGCAGCCGGGACAGGGGCAATGAGCAGTTCTTC.

This clone appeared a few times. The same CDR3 also results from other DNA sequences found in this sample. The CDR3 nucleotides read TGTGCCAGCAGTTTTGGACTAGCGGGGTACAATGAGCAGTTCTTC. It encodes CASSFGLAGYNEQFF. The chain uses TRBV27 and TRBJ2-1; 12 nucleotides align to TRBD2. The ends lost 3 bases at V and 4 bases at J; junction bases unmatched: 1. CDR1 and CDR2 from the germline V gene are MNHEY and SMNVEV (reference sequence). CDR3 length: 15 amino acids.

The chain joins TRBV12-5 to TRBJ2-2; 8 bases agree with TRBD1. Germline CDR1 and CDR2: LGHNT and FRNRAP. The CDR3 contains 18 residues. V was clipped by 5 bases and J by 6 bases; unmatched bases: 17. In DNA, the CDR3 is TGTGCTAGTGGTCTCCGGACAGGGTGGACGGCGGAGTCCGGGGAGCTGTTTTTT. Translation gives CASGLRTGWTAESGELFF.

This clone has a handful of counts. The chain recombines TRBV30 with TRBJ2-5; D gene uncertain. CDR1 and CDR2 from the germline V gene are GTSNPN and SVGIG (reference sequence). Trimming shortened V by 3 bases and J by 5 bases, and 7 bases separated the two germline ends. The CDR3 spans 11 residues. The CDR3, as DNA: TGTGCCTGGAGGGGCTGGGAGACCCAGTACTTC. As protein: CAWRGWETQYF.

This clone was observed a few times. V is TRBV4-1 and J is TRBJ1-2; possible D gene TRBD1, 6 bases. Germline V gene data show CDR1 as MGHRA and CDR2 as YSYEKL. Trimming removed 5 bases at V and 7 bases at J, with 8 bases between. The CDR3 contains 11 residues. CDR3 sequence (DNA): TGCGCCAGCAGCTTAGGGGGTGGCTACACCTTC. It translates to CASSLGGGYTF.

The chain employs TRBV5-1 and TRBJ1-1, with TRBD1 matching over 7 bases. The CDR3 loop spans 15 amino acids. The V segment lost 5 bases and the J segment 2 bases; nucleotides outside the gene matches: 9. Germline values: CDR1 SGHRS, CDR2 YFSETQ. The CDR3 DNA follows: TGCGCCAGCAGTTTAGTTGGGACAGTAAACACTGAAGCTTTCTTT. It specifies CASSLVGTVNTEAFF. Together with reference TRBV5-1 and TRBJ1-1, the CDR3 gives the full variable domain: KAGVTQTPRYLIKTRGQQVTLSCSPISGHRSVSWYQQTPGQGLQFLFEYFSETQRNKGNFPGRFSGRQFSNSRSEMNVSTLELGDSALYLCASSLVGTVNTEAFFGQGTRLTVV.

This chain uses TRBV5-4 with TRBJ2-1, with D perhaps TRBD1 (6 bases). Germline loops: CDR1 SGHNT, CDR2 YYREEE (reference sequence). This CDR3 is built from 18 residues. The V end was cut by 5 bases, the J end by 1 base, with 22 bases between. The CDR3 DNA reads TGTGCCAGCAGTCCCAACCAGGGTGGGGGCCATTCCTACAATGAGCAGTTCTTC. Protein: CASSPNQGGGHSYNEQFF.

A word on this clone: Other DNA variants within this sample encode the same CDR3. V is TRBV30 and J is TRBJ1-2; D is unclear. The V and J ends lost 2 bases and 4 bases respectively, with 8 bases between them. Germline CDR1 GTSNPN, CDR2 SVGIG (reference sequence). This CDR3 region has 12 residues. The DNA of the CDR3 is TGTGCCTGGAGTCCGGGGTCCTATGGCTACACCTTC. It encodes CAWSPGSYGYTF.

This clone was seen more than once but under ten times. The chain carries TRBV9 and TRBJ1-1; D may be TRBD1 (5 bases). The CDR3 is 14 amino acids. Between the trimmed V and J ends, which lost 1 base and 3 bases, there was a span of 10 bases. CDR1 and CDR2 (germline): SGDLS, YYNGEE. The CDR3 region is CASSVQGYDTEAFF. The DNA of the CDR3 is TGTGCCAGCAGCGTACAGGGCTACGACACTGAAGCTTTCTTT.

The rearrangement uses TRBV6-5 and TRBJ1-5, with D hard to call. Looked up from germline, CDR1 is MNHEY and CDR2 is SVGAGI. The CDR3 consists of 13 residues. V shed 2 bases and J shed 7 bases, with 9 bases lying between them. This CDR3 reads CASSYAGEQPQHF. DNA of the CDR3: TGTGCCAGCAGTTACGCCGGGGAACAGCCCCAGCATTTT.

V gene TRBV10-3 combines with J gene TRBJ1-2; 8 nucleotides align to TRBD1. Germline CDR1 is ENHRY and CDR2 is SYGVKD. CDR3 length: 15 amino acids. Trimming removed 4 bases from V and 5 bases from J; junction bases left unmatched: 9. The CDR3 reads CAISGSPQGAYGYTF. CDR3 coding DNA: TGTGCCATCAGTGGCTCCCCCCAGGGGGCGTATGGCTACACCTTC.

This clone was counted a few times. The CDR3: CASSEHYEQYF. The CDR3 bases are TGTGCCAGCAGTGAACACTACGAGCAGTACTTC. The chain combines TRBV2 with TRBJ2-7; D is unclear. The germline V gene has CDR1 SNHLY and CDR2 FYNNEI. The V gene lost 2 bases and the J gene lost 3 bases, with 2 bases spanning the gap. The CDR3 runs 11 residues.

The V and J genes are TRBV6-5 and TRBJ2-7; TRBD2 agrees at 9 bases. With V trimmed by 6 bases and J by 4 bases, 10 bases remained unmatched. This CDR3 spans 15 amino acids. Germline loops: CDR1 MNHEY, CDR2 SVGAGI. CDR3 sequence reads: CASRRSDSGGYEQYF. The CDR3 bases are TGTGCCAGCAGGAGGTCGGATAGCGGGGGTTACGAGCAGTACTTC.

This chain links TRBV30 with TRBJ1-1; 8 nucleotides line up with TRBD1. Germline values: CDR1 GTSNPN, CDR2 SVGIG (reference sequence). The CDR3 is 13 amino acids. CDR3 DNA: TGTGGCATGGAGAGGGCCAGGGGGCACGAGGCTTTCTTT. Translation: CGMERARGHEAFF.

The DNA of the CDR3 is TGTGCCAGCAGCACGGGGTCGAATAGGAAGACCCAGTACTTC. It is translated as CASSTGSNRKTQYF. The chain links TRBV7-2 to TRBJ2-5; a possible D gene is TRBD2 (5 bases). The CDR3 loop spans 14 amino acids. CDR1 and CDR2 from the germline V gene are SGHTA and FQGNSA. Trimming took off 5 bases at V and 6 bases at J, with 16 bases between the two ends.

Comments on this clone: The sample contains more than one DNA sequence encoding this CDR3. This chain links TRBV5-4 with TRBJ2-1, with D possibly matching TRBD2 (5 bases). CDR1 and CDR2 from the germline V gene are SGHNT and YYREEE (reference sequence). Between the trimmed V and J ends, which lost 0 bases and 0 bases, there was a span of 7 bases. The CDR3 runs to 15 residues. The CDR3 loop is CASSLGGSSYNEQFF. In DNA, the CDR3 is TGTGCCAGCAGCTTGGGAGGGAGCTCCTACAATGAGCAGTTCTTC.

The chain joins TRBV4-1 to TRBJ1-1; perhaps TRBD1 as D (5 bases). With 4 bases removed from V and 4 bases from J, the gap between germline ends came to 16 bases. This CDR3 has 15 residues. Germline CDR1 and CDR2: MGHRA and YSYEKL. This chain's CDR3 is CASSPQGNLFTEAFF. The CDR3 DNA sequence: TGCGCCAGCAGCCCCCAGGGAAATCTTTTCACTGAAGCTTTCTTT.

This clone was seen only a few times. The V call is TRBV27, the J call TRBJ2-1, with 11 bases lining up with TRBD2. This CDR3 has 15 residues. The V and J ends lost 6 bases and 8 bases, in that order; junction bases with no gene match: 9. Looked up from germline, CDR1 is MNHEY and CDR2 is SMNVEV (reference sequence). The CDR3, as DNA: TGTGCCAGCAGGATAGCGGGAGGGTTTTACTATGAGCAGTTCTTC. Protein: CASRIAGGFYYEQFF.